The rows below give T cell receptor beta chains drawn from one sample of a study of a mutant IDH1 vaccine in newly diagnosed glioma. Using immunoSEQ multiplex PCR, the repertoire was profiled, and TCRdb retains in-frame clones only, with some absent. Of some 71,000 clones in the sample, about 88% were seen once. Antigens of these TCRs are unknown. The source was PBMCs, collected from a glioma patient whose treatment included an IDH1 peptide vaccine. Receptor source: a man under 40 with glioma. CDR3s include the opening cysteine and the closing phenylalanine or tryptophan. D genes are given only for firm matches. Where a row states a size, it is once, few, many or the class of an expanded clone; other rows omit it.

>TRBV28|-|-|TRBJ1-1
CASSFSQGRRTEAFF
TGTGCCAGCAGTTTCTCACAGGGTAGGAGGACTGAAGCTTTCTTT
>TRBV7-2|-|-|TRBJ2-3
CASSLAGHTDTQYF
TGTGCCAGCAGCTTGGCGGGGCACACAGATACGCAGTATTTT
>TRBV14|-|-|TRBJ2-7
CASSQRAGGSYEQYF
TGTGCCAGCAGCCAACGAGCGGGCGGGTCCTACGAGCAGTACTTC
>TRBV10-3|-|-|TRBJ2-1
CAISESSGRINEQFF
TGTGCCATCAGTGAGTCAAGTGGTAGGATTAATGAGCAGTTCTTC
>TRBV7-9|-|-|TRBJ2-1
CASSLARLYGSYNEQFF
TGTGCCAGCAGCTTAGCCCGACTATACGGCTCCTACAATGAGCAGTTCTTC
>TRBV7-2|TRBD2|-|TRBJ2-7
CASSPRLAGYTGEQYF
TGTGCCAGCAGCCCTAGACTAGCGGGCTATACGGGGGAGCAGTACTTC
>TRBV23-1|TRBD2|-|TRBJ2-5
CASLGGFQETQYF
TGCGCCAGCTTGGGAGGGTTCCAAGAGACCCAGTACTTC
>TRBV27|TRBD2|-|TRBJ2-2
CASSFSSGGVTGELFF
TGTGCCAGCAGTTTTTCCAGCGGGGGGGTAACCGGGGAGCTGTTTTTT
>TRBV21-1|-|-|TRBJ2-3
CASSKDDGGRTPNTDTQYF
TGTGCCAGCAGCAAAGATGATGGGGGCCGCACCCCAAACACAGATACGCAGTATTTT
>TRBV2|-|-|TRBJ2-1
CASSRRYVGSYNEQFF
TGTGCCAGCAGTAGGCGGTACGTCGGGTCCTACAATGAGCAGTTCTTC
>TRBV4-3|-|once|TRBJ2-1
CASSQEGIDNEQFF
TGCGCCAGCAGCCAAGAAGGTATCGACAATGAGCAGTTCTTC
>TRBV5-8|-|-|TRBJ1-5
CASSLAVGNQPQHF
TGTGCCAGCAGCTTGGCTGTCGGCAATCAGCCCCAGCATTTT
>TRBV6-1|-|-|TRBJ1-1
CASSGDILWSTEAFF
TGTGCCAGCAGTGGGGACATCCTGTGGAGCACTGAAGCTTTCTTT
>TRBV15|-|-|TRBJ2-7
CATSRVEGRLEQYF
TGTGCCACCAGCAGAGTAGAGGGGCGCCTCGAGCAGTACTTC
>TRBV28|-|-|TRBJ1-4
CASSLADATNEKLFF
TGTGCCAGCAGTTTGGCAGATGCAACTAATGAAAAACTGTTTTTT
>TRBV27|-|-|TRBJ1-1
CASSSLQGRRTEAFF
TGTGCCAGCAGTTCATTACAGGGTCGTCGCACTGAAGCTTTCTTT
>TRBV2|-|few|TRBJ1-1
CASSALNTEAFF
TGTGCCAGCAGTGCCTTGAACACTGAAGCTTTCTTT
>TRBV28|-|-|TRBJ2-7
CASSRQEPFEQYF
TGTGCCAGCAGTAGACAGGAGCCCTTCGAGCAGTACTTC
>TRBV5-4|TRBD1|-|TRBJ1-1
CASSSGQRNTEAFF
TGTGCCAGCAGCTCGGGACAGCGTAACACTGAAGCTTTCTTT
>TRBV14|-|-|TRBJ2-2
CASSQVRTNTGELFF
TGTGCCAGCAGCCAAGTCCGGACAAACACCGGGGAGCTGTTTTTT
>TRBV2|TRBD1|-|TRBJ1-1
CASSVPRDSYNTEAFF
TGTGCCAGCAGCGTCCCCCGGGACAGCTATAACACTGAAGCTTTCTTT
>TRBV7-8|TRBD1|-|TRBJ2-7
CASSTTTGQGGYEQYF
TGTGCCAGCAGCACAACGACGGGACAGGGCGGGTACGAGCAGTACTTC
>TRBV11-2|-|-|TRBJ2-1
CASSPIRGSSYNEQFF
TGTGCCAGCAGCCCCATACGGGGGTCCTCCTACAATGAGCAGTTCTTC
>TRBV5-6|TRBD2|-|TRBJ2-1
CASSLPMGLGRDGEQFF
TGTGCCAGCAGCTTACCCATGGGACTAGGACGGGACGGTGAGCAGTTCTTC
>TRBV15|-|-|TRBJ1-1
CATSREGGAYTEAFF
TGTGCCACCAGCAGAGAGGGAGGGGCCTACACTGAAGCTTTCTTT
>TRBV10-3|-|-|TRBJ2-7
CAISEPGIGADNSYEQYF
TGTGCCATCAGTGAGCCGGGGATCGGGGCCGACAACTCCTACGAGCAGTACTTC
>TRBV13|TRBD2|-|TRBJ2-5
CASSEGLSRSVETQYF
TGTGCCAGCAGCGAGGGACTATCGCGATCTGTAGAGACCCAGTACTTC
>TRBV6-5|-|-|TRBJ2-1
CASSRTPYNEQFF
TGTGCCAGCAGCCGGACTCCGTACAATGAGCAGTTCTTC
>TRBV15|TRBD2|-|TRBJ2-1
CATSRGQGAGAVYNEQFF
TGTGCCACCAGCAGAGGGCAGGGAGCGGGAGCGGTGTACAATGAGCAGTTCTTC